The text below deals with one TCR beta chain. All donors came from Russia, were Caucasian and healthy, and spanned ages roughly 6 to 95. Peripheral blood was drawn, approximately 9.4 milliliters per donor. The sample comes from a study of blood T cells in healthy people across ages. V trimming: 0 bases; J trimming: 0 bases; junction bases outside the gene matches: 7. The CDR3 is 18 residues long. Germline CDR1 LGHNA, CDR2 YSLEER. A second about 6 to 12 cycle PCR used barcoded and J-beta primers. The template-switch adaptor was a 5' adaptor with 12 random nucleotides. It tagged each cDNA molecule. Any given sample supplied a minimum of 3 million CDR3-containing paired-end reads. TCRdb itself ran the 5' RACE reads through MiXCR, one entry per CDR3 protein. Among some 730,000 distinct CDR3 sequences listed, approximately 22% were seen once.

This rearrangement joins TRBV4-3 to TRBJ2-1; 8 bases agree with TRBD1. The sequencing input was blood. The receptor was derived from an older man in good health. DNA for the CDR3: TGCGCCAGCAGCCAAGATCATACAGGGGGTGGCTCCTACAATGAGCAGTTCTTC. Amino acids: CASSQDHTGGGSYNEQFF.